One sample yielded the 27 T cell receptor beta chains listed below, sequenced in a study of T cells in tuberculosis. TCRdb keeps only in-frame clones here, not all; method: immunoSEQ multiplex PCR. This sample has nearly 60,000 clones, with approximately 85% found just once. Thawed, overnight-rested PBMC were stained with GMM-loaded CD1B tetramer, viability dye and anti-CD3, then sorted. CD1B tetramers were loaded with Rhodococcus equi-derived C32 glucose monomycolate. The sample taken for sequencing was CD1b-GMM tetramer-negative cells sorted from PBMCs. Receptor source: an adult woman with latent tuberculosis.

This chain connects TRBV5-1 to TRBJ2-1; TRBD1 is a possible D gene (6 bases). Germline CDR1 SGHRS, CDR2 YFSETQ. This CDR3 region has 15 residues. V was pared by 0 bases and J by 6 bases, with 13 bases between. The CDR3 sequence: CASSLEQGSANEQFF. DNA of the CDR3: TGCGCCAGCAGCTTGGAACAGGGCAGCGCCAATGAGCAGTTCTTC.

The chain couples TRBV5-6 to TRBJ1-3; D is unclear. The length of the CDR3 is 16 residues. Germline-derived CDR1 and CDR2 are SGHDT and YYEEEE. Trimming took 3 bases from V and 0 from J, leaving 13 bases between them. The CDR3 region has the DNA TGTGCCAGCAGCTCCCGAGGTGGAGGCTCTGGAAACACCATATATTTT. Amino acids: CASSSRGGGSGNTIYF.

The chain links TRBV6-5 to TRBJ1-5; D is unresolved. Trimming stripped 6 bases from V and 5 bases from J, with 14 bases between. The germline V gene encodes CDR1 MNHEY and CDR2 SVGAGI. The CDR3 is 14 residues long. DNA of the CDR3: TGTGCCAGCAGGCCTAGCGGCATAGATCAGCCCCAGCATTTT. Translation: CASRPSGIDQPQHF.

CDR3 protein: CASSESGLAGNIQYF. The CDR3 DNA reads TGTGCCAGCAGTGAAAGCGGACTAGCAGGGAACATTCAGTACTTC. The chain recombines TRBV2 with TRBJ2-4; 8 bases fit TRBD2. The CDR3 is 15 amino acids. V shed 2 bases and J 7 bases; nucleotides not matched to a gene: 7. Germline V gives CDR1 SNHLY, CDR2 FYNNEI. Filled out from reference TRBV2 and TRBJ2-4, the complete variable domain reads EPEVTQTPSHQVTQMGQEVILRCVPISNHLYFYWYRQILGQKVEFLVSFYNNEISEKSEIFDDQFSVERPDGSNFTLKIRSTKLEDSAMYFCASSESGLAGNIQYFGAGTRLSVL.

The chain employs TRBV5-1 and TRBJ1-2; tentatively, D is TRBD1 (5 bases). V was shortened by 2 bases and J by 4 bases, with 15 bases between the two germline ends. The CDR3 runs 15 residues. Germline V gene lookup returns CDR1 SGHRS and CDR2 YFSETQ. This CDR3 reads CASSLVSGPFYGYTF. The CDR3 region has the DNA TGCGCCAGCAGCTTAGTCTCAGGGCCCTTCTATGGCTACACCTTC.

The rearrangement links TRBV7-8 to TRBJ1-1; TRBD1 might be the D (5 bases). V lost 3 bases to trimming and J lost 5 bases, with 16 bases between them. CDR3 length equals 15 residues. In germline, CDR1 is SGHVS, CDR2 FQNEAQ. The CDR3 here is CASSFRGGVETEAFF. The DNA for the CDR3 is TGTGCCAGCAGCTTCCGGGGGGGGGTTGAAACTGAAGCTTTCTTT.

The chain combines TRBV27 with TRBJ2-5, with D uncertain. The last part of the DNA fits TRBJ2-7 better; the J call may be wrong. Germline V gene data show CDR1 as MNHEY and CDR2 as SMNVEV (reference sequence). The CDR3 runs to 11 residues. The CDR3 DNA reads TGTGCCAGCAGTTCCATCTACGAGCAGTACTTC. Protein product: CASSSIYEQYF.

The chain employs TRBV30 and TRBJ1-4; D possibly corresponds to TRBD1 (6 bases). The V and J ends lost 8 bases and 4 bases respectively, with 14 bases between them. The CDR3 consists of 13 residues. From germline, CDR1 is GTSNPN and CDR2 SVGIG (reference sequence). The CDR3 sequence: CASQGTYNEKLFF. CDR3 bases: TGTGCCAGTCAGGGGACCTATAATGAAAAACTGTTTTTT.

The chain links TRBV27 to TRBJ2-1, with 10 bases fitting TRBD2. Germline-derived CDR1 and CDR2 are MNHEY and SMNVEV (reference sequence). The CDR3 sequence is 16 residues long. Trimming removed 6 bases from V and 1 base from J; junction bases left unmatched: 6. CDR3 DNA: TGTGCCAGCAGGGGGAGCGGGGGGGTTTCCTACAATGAGCAGTTCTTC. This sequence encodes CASRGSGGVSYNEQFF.

The rearrangement links TRBV19 to TRBJ1-3; weak D call: TRBD1 (5 bases). CDR1 and CDR2 (germline): LNHDA, SQIVND (reference sequence). The CDR3 contains 13 residues. The V end was cut by 4 bases, the J end by 3 bases, with 7 bases between. CDR3 nucleotides: TGTGCCAGTAGTACGACAGATGGAAACACCATATATTTT. Translated, it gives CASSTTDGNTIYF.

The chain couples TRBV4-1 to TRBJ2-1, with 7 bases identical to TRBD1. This CDR3 contains 13 residues. V was pared by 4 bases and J by 8 bases, with 5 bases of the junction left unmatched. Per germline, CDR1 MGHRA and CDR2 YSYEKL. The chain's CDR3 is CASSPRQGDEQFF. In DNA form, the CDR3 reads TGCGCCAGCAGCCCCCGCCAGGGGGATGAGCAGTTCTTC.

This clone has just a few counts. The V gene is TRBV5-1, the J gene TRBJ1-2; D unclear. CDR1 is SGHRS, CDR2 YFSETQ, per germline. The CDR3 extends over 14 amino acids. V was clipped by 2 bases and J by 1 base, with 9 bases between them. CDR3 sequence: CASSLIYGNYGYTF. The DNA of the CDR3 is TGCGCCAGCAGCTTAATATACGGTAACTATGGCTACACCTTC.

The rearrangement links TRBV7-2 to TRBJ1-2; the D is unclear. Trimming left V 0 bases short and J 8 bases short, with 10 bases between. The CDR3 extends over 13 amino acids. CDR1 and CDR2 from the germline V gene are SGHTA and FQGNSA. The CDR3 loop reads CASSLATAGGYTF. DNA for the CDR3: TGTGCCAGCAGCTTAGCCACAGCAGGCGGCTACACCTTC.

The chain links TRBV5-1 to TRBJ2-2; 7 bases align to TRBD1. The CDR3 is made up of 13 amino acids. V dropped 4 bases and J dropped 6; count of bases not matched to a gene: 3. Germline V gives CDR1 SGHRS, CDR2 YFSETQ. The DNA for the CDR3 is TGCGCCAGCAGCCAGGGACAGCCCGGGGAGCTGTTTTTT. Its protein is CASSQGQPGELFF.

The chain couples TRBV7-9 to TRBJ2-3; 10 bases line up with TRBD2. This CDR3 is built from 16 residues. Unmatched junction bases numbered 7, after V lost 7 bases and J lost 0 bases. Germline V gives CDR1 SEHNR, CDR2 FQNEAQ (reference sequence). The CDR3 DNA follows: TGTGCCAGCACCTCGACTAGCGGGTCTAGCACAGATACGCAGTATTTT. Its translation is CASTSTSGSSTDTQYF.

V gene TRBV30 combines with J gene TRBJ2-1, with 7 bases fitting TRBD2. The germline V gene has CDR1 GTSNPN and CDR2 SVGIG (reference sequence). CDR3 length: 19 residues. The trim removed 0 bases at V and 1 base at J, leaving 15 bases unmatched. CDR3 sequence (DNA): TGTGCCTGGAGTGTCCTCGGGACTCTCGGGGGGAGGTCCTACAATGAGCAGTTCTTC. Translation: CAWSVLGTLGGRSYNEQFF.

This rearrangement joins TRBV6-5 to TRBJ1-2; possibly TRBD1 for D (6 bases). Germline CDR1 and CDR2: MNHEY and SVGAGI. The V gene lost 0 bases and the J gene lost 8 bases, with 10 bases spanning the gap. This CDR3 is built from 13 residues. In DNA, the CDR3 is TGTGCCAGCAGTTACTCGTCGGGGGGCGGCTACACCTTC. The encoded protein is CASSYSSGGGYTF.

V gene TRBV5-1 combines with J gene TRBJ1-1; possible D gene TRBD1, 5 bases. Germline loops: CDR1 SGHRS, CDR2 YFSETQ. Trimming removed 3 bases at V and 4 bases at J, with 16 bases between. The length of the CDR3 is 15 residues. CDR3 sequence reads: CASSYTGGGSTEAFF. The CDR3 nucleotides are TGCGCCAGCAGCTATACCGGGGGAGGGAGCACTGAAGCTTTCTTT.

J is TRBJ2-3 and V is TRBV5-1, with D hard to call. V lost 4 bases and J 5 bases, leaving 11 bases between the germline ends. CDR1 SGHRS and CDR2 YFSETQ come from the germline V gene. The CDR3 runs to 13 residues. Here the CDR3 DNA reads TGCGCCAGCAGCAACCTAGAGGTAGATACGCAGTATTTT. Protein: CASSNLEVDTQYF.

CDR3 sequence reads: CASSPRGVSGVYEQYF. The CDR3 coding sequence is TGTGCCAGCAGCCCAAGGGGCGTTAGCGGGGTATACGAGCAGTACTTC. The V gene is TRBV7-2, the J gene TRBJ2-7, with 8 bases matching TRBD2. Per the germline V gene, CDR1 is SGHTA and CDR2 is FQGNSA. The CDR3 loop spans 16 amino acids. The V and J ends lost 5 bases and 4 bases, in that order; junction bases with no gene match: 13.

The V and J genes are TRBV27 and TRBJ1-1; D is uncertain. The V end was cut by 6 bases, the J end by 3 bases, with 11 bases between. CDR1 and CDR2 from the germline V gene are MNHEY and SMNVEV (reference sequence). The CDR3 runs to 13 residues. In nucleotides, the CDR3 is TGTGCCAGCAGGGAGTTCTTAGACACTGAAGCTTTCTTT. Amino acid sequence: CASREFLDTEAFF.

The chain joins TRBV2 to TRBJ1-2; D not resolved. The V end lost 6 bases, the J end lost 5 bases, and 19 bases lay between the germline ends. Germline V gene sequence: CDR1 SNHLY, CDR2 FYNNEI. This CDR3 has 15 residues. CDR3 sequence reads: CASSPGLTPIYGYTF. CDR3 nucleotide sequence: TGTGCCAGCAGCCCCGGACTCACTCCAATTTATGGCTACACCTTC.

CDR3 nucleotides: TGTGCCACCAGCAGCGGGGACAGCTCCAATCAGCCCCAGCATTTT. Protein: CATSSGDSSNQPQHF. The chain combines TRBV15 with TRBJ1-5; TRBD1 agrees at 7 bases. CDR3 length: 15 residues. Germline V CDR1 and CDR2: LNHNV, YYDKDF (reference sequence). Trimming took 3 bases from V and 3 from J; bases not matched to a gene: 5.

The chain carries TRBV28 and TRBJ2-3; 7 positions agree with TRBD2. Germline V gene lookup returns CDR1 MDHEN and CDR2 SYDVKM. J was trimmed by 2 bases and V by 5 bases; bases with no gene match: 10. CDR3 size: 16 residues. CDR3 DNA sequence: TGTGCCAGCAGTCCGCCCCTAGCGGATTTCACAGATACGCAGTATTTT. The encoded protein is CASSPPLADFTDTQYF.

V gene TRBV27 combines with J gene TRBJ2-3; tentatively, D is TRBD2 (7 bases). Germline CDR1 MNHEY, CDR2 SMNVEV (reference sequence). V was pared by 5 bases and J by 4 bases, with 19 bases between. The CDR3 runs to 16 residues. The CDR3 loop is CASSPYRAGAPDTQYF. Written as DNA, the CDR3 is TGTGCCAGCAGTCCCTACCGCGCGGGGGCCCCAGATACGCAGTATTTT.

This chain links TRBV6-5 with TRBJ1-2, with D possibly matching TRBD1 (6 bases). Trimming cost V 7 bases and J 3 bases, with 12 bases left between them. The CDR3 totals 13 residues. CDR1 is MNHEY, CDR2 SVGAGI, per germline. The CDR3 region is CASKTGLHYGYTF. The CDR3 DNA follows: TGTGCCAGCAAGACAGGCCTTCACTATGGCTACACCTTC.

The chain joins TRBV6-1 to TRBJ2-7, with 13 bases that match TRBD2. The junction had 9 bases not matched to a gene; V was cut back by 4 bases and J by 6 bases. Germline CDR1 and CDR2: MNHNS and SASEGT. This CDR3 region has 16 residues. CDR3 amino acids: CASSAMALAGGPEQYF. CDR3 nucleotides: TGTGCCAGCAGTGCAATGGCACTAGCGGGAGGGCCCGAGCAGTACTTC.